A single T cell receptor (beta chain) is shown here with its context. The data stem from a study of blood T cell repertoires in COVID-19. Turning to the study itself: From the United States, Italy and Spain came samples of acute and convalescent COVID-19. Nucleic acid was either cDNA or gDNA, and it came from T cells, B-cell-depleted T cells, or PBMCs.

Authors' data handling: Quantification of nucleated cells was approximated via reference gene primer amplification. Some clones are missing from TCRdb's copy, which holds only in-frame ones; the method was immunoSEQ multiplex PCR. That table gives V, J and clone size, and the DNA gave D and trimming. The sample carries around 140,000 clones, about 76% recorded once. Sequencing was performed on peripheral blood. This clonotype was sampled from a human donor in a cohort sampled during active COVID-19.

The CDR3 sequence is CASSLTLNTEAFF. The CDR3 region has the DNA TGTGCCAGCAGTCTAACGTTGAACACTGAAGCTTTCTTT. The chain uses TRBV6-5 and TRBJ1-1; D is unresolved. The CDR3 is 13 residues long. Germline V gene lookup returns CDR1 MNHEY and CDR2 SVGAGI. The V end lost 5 bases, the J end lost 0 bases, and 7 bases lay between the germline ends.